This paragraph reports one T cell receptor beta chain. The specificity of this receptor is unknown. No per-base quality is available; no much larger clone lies one base away. The library was made by PCR. The sequencer was an Illumina HiSeq 2500. Molecular barcoding was employed in the preparation of TCR libraries, with unique molecular identifiers being used to normalize TCRbeta repertoire quantification. TCRdb cleaned the public reads at Q25 with fastp, built clones with MiXCR and kept in-frame beta chains. Every distinct CDR3 protein forms one entry, paired with its most common genes and DNA. This sample lists 550,000 to 800,000 distinct CDR3 sequences; about an eighth were detected once. The ten largest clones capture around 0.76% of the sample. The sample comes from a study of T-cell reconstitution after alpha-beta-depleted transplantation in children (dated by TCRdb to the mid-2010s). Study-level background: Using TCR repertoire profiling, the study followed T-cell immune reconstitution in a quantitative way in children after TCRalphabeta/CD19-depleted allogeneic hematopoietic cell transplantation. Overall study results and their limits: Apparently early alphabetaT-cell count recovery about two months after transplant reportedly relied on only several hundred rapidly expanded clones derived from non-depleted graft cells. The frequencies of hyperexpanded clones fell over the following months, and after one year, T-cell counts and TCRbeta diversity were mostly attributed to newly produced T cells. The high TCRbeta diversity at day 60 in some patients was ascribed to recipient T cells and intrathymic progenitors that had survived conditioning.

The treatment or condition label here, explained by the study, means: allogeneic hematopoietic cell transplantation with graft depleted of TCRalphabeta T cells and CD19 B cells. The children who served as transplant recipients had been given grafts of TCRalphabeta/CD19-depleted allogeneic hematopoietic cells. The CDR3 spans 16 residues, from the cysteine through the phenylalanine. Solely the CDR3 DNA is kept, with 48 bases framed from the first base. CDR1 and CDR2 are read off the germline V gene as MDHEN and SYDVKM. V loses 4 bases, J loses 5 bases, and the germline ends lie 18 bases apart. The sequencing used PBMCs, collected before TCRalphabeta/CD19-depleted stem cell transplant. The chain couples TRBV28 to TRBJ2-4; the D region possibly corresponds to TRBD2 (6 bases align). The clonotype was recovered from a girl aged 2-10 years with congenital amegakaryocytic thrombocytopenia, due to receive a stem cell transplant. In nucleotide form, the sequence is TGTGCCAGCAGTTCAACCCGGGCGGGACTTGAAAACATTCAGTACTTC. This sequence encodes CASSSTRAGLENIQYF.